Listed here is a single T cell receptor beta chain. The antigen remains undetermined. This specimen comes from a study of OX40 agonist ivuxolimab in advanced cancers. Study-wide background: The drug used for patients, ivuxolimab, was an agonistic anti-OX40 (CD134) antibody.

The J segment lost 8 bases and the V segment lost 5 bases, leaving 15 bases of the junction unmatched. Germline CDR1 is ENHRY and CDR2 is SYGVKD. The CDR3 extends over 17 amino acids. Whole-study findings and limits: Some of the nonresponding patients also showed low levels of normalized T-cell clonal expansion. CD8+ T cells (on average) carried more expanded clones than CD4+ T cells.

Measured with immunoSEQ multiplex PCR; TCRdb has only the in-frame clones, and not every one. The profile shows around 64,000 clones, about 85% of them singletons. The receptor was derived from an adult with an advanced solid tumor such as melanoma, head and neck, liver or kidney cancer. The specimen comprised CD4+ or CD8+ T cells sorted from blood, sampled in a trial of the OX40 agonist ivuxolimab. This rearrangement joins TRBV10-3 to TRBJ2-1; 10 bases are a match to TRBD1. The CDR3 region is CAISKSGTGVVRDEQFF. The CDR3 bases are TGTGCCATCAGTAAATCCGGGACAGGGGTGGTAAGGGATGAGCAGTTCTTC.